This is a list of T cell receptor beta chains from one sample in a study of control samples from healthy donors and cancer patients. The repertoire was sequenced with immunoSEQ multiplex PCR; TCRdb's copy has only in-frame clones and lacks some. The repertoire holds more than 30,000 clones, approximately 95% seen once, with just over 6.5% in the top ten. The sequencing input was blood. The source is a man in his fifties or sixties in good health. CDR3s leave out the opening cysteine and the closing phenylalanine or tryptophan. A D gene is named only where the DNA matches it firmly.

TRBD1	TRBV6-5	TRBJ1-1	ASSNRGPDTEAF
-	TRBV12-1	TRBJ2-3	ASSMGLALTDTQY
-	TRBV10-3	TRBJ1-1	AIRGEKRLNTEAF
-	TRBV6-5	TRBJ1-1	ASSTTGRWI
TRBD1	TRBV6-2/TRBV6-3	TRBJ2-1	ASSYEGAPYNEQF
-	TRBV15	TRBJ1-1	ATSRDRSGAF
-	TRBV30	TRBJ1-5	AWSSKTGTLGNQPQH
-	TRBV10-3	TRBJ2-3	AIGSGKVDTQY
TRBD1	TRBV18	TRBJ2-5	ASSLGTGAQETQY
TRBD1	TRBV7-6	TRBJ1-2	ASSLSAGGKPGYT
TRBD2	TRBV7-6	TRBJ2-5	ASSLAPAGVQETQY
-	TRBV19	TRBJ2-5	ASSITGRETQY
TRBD1	TRBV5-4	TRBJ1-4	ASSLGDRQEKLF
-	TRBV7-9	TRBJ2-1	ASSPEVIYNEQF
TRBD1	TRBV5-5	TRBJ1-2	ASSSGGQGGSYGYT
-	TRBV11-2	TRBJ1-1	ASSLLTGTSEAF
-	TRBV15	TRBJ1-2	ATSRGGGYGYT
-	TRBV10-3	TRBJ1-2	AITLSRDYGYT
-	TRBV7-2	TRBJ1-2	ASSLGQHGYT
-	TRBV7-2	TRBJ1-5	ASSLTGSNQPQH
-	TRBV19	TRBJ2-4	ASRRDNLAKNIQY
-	TRBV7-9	TRBJ1-1	ASSLGGGRRLNTEAF
-	TRBV13	TRBJ1-4	ASSLGRGGLEKLF
-	TRBV27	TRBJ1-1	ASSTVGSGGGTEAF
TRBD1	TRBV19	TRBJ1-1	ASRTQGQANTEAF
-	TRBV6-5	TRBJ1-5	ASSYAAGNQPQH
-	TRBV6-2/TRBV6-3	TRBJ1-2	ASSSGYGYT
-	TRBV6-5	TRBJ1-6	ASTKTTFLNSPLH
-	TRBV10-3	TRBJ2-7	AISEDSYEQY
-	TRBV10-3	TRBJ1-1	AISEAGTEAF
TRBD2	TRBV30	TRBJ2-7	AWRGGYEQY
TRBD2	TRBV6-2/TRBV6-3	TRBJ2-3	ASSAGLAGGPNTDTQY
-	TRBV28	TRBJ1-1	ASSVGIMNTEAF
TRBD2	TRBV7-2	TRBJ2-3	ASSLLAGGAGDTQY
-	TRBV7-2	TRBJ1-1	ASSSTRPSLNTEAF
-	TRBV7-8	TRBJ1-1	ASSTGAWGTEAF
TRBD1	TRBV7-2	TRBJ2-3	ASSARQGGTDTQY
TRBD1	TRBV18	TRBJ1-5	ASSPTGSYQPQH
-	TRBV1	TRBJ1-4	TSISAGGEKLF
TRBD1	TRBV6-5	TRBJ1-2	ASSTDRGQNGYT